The present entry profiles one T cell receptor beta chain with its context. Its antigen is not known. The entry originates in a study of a mutant IDH1 vaccine in newly diagnosed glioma. Study results and limitations: Variations in leading peripheral T cell clonotypes appeared to have no connection with pseudoprogression.

Time point in this sample: week 35, safety follow-up. Every vaccine dose comprised 300 ug of mutant IDH1 20-mer peptide plus topical imiquimod. The V gene lost 0 bases and the J gene lost 4 bases, with 6 bases spanning the gap. CDR3 length: 13 residues. CDR1 SGDLS and CDR2 YYNGEE come from the germline V gene. TCRdb's table, derived via immunoSEQ multiplex PCR, lists solely in-frame clones and lacks some. The sample records tens of thousands of clones, roughly 79% being singletons. The source was PBMCs, collected from a glioma patient whose treatment included an IDH1 peptide vaccine. The chain employs TRBV9 and TRBJ2-3; D gene ambiguous. This sequence originates from a man aged 40-49 years with glioma. CDR3: CASSVALPDTQYF. CDR3 coding DNA: TGTGCCAGCAGCGTAGCCCTCCCAGATACGCAGTATTTT. The complete variable domain, with remaining parts taken from reference TRBV9 and TRBJ2-3, reads DSGVTQTPKHLITATGQRVTLRCSPRSGDLSVYWYQQSLDQGLQFLIQYYNGEERAKGNILERFSAQQFPDLHSELNLSSLELGDSALYFCASSVALPDTQYFGPGTRLTVL.